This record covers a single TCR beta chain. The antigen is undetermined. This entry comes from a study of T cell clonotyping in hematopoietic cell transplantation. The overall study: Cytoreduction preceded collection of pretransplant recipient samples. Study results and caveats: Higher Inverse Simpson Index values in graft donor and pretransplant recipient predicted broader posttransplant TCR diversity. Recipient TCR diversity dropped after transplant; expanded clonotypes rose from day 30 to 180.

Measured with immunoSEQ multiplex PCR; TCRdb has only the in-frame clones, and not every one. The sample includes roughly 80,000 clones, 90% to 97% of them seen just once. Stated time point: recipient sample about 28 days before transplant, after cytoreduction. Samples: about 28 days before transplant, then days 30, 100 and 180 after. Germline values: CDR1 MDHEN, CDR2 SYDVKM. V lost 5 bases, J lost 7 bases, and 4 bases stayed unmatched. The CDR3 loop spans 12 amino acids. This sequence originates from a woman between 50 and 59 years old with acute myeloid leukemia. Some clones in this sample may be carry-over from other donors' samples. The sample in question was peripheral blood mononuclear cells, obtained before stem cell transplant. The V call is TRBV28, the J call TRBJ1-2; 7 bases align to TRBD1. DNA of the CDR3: TGTGCCAGCAGTAACCGACAGGGTGGCTACACCTTC. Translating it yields CASSNRQGGYTF.